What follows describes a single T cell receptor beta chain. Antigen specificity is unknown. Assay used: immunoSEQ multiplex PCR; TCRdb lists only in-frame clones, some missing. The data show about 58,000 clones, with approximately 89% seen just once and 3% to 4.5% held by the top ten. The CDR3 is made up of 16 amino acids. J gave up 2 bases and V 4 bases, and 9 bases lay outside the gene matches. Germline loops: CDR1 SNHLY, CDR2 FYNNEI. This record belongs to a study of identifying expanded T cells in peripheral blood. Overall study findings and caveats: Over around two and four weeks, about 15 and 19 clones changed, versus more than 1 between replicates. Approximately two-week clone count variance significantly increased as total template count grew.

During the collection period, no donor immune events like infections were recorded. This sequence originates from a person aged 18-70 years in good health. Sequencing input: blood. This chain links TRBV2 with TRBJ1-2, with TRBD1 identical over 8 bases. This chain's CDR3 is CASSVSRTGLNYGYTF. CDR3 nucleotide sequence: TGTGCCAGCAGTGTTTCTCGGACAGGGTTGAACTATGGCTACACCTTC.